This T cell receptor beta chain was recovered during a study of shared clonotypes between healthy human individuals. Study-wide background: A couple of women and a few men aged 18 to 49 served as donors. General study findings and limits: Memory subsets generally showed lower estimated richness than naive subsets. When naive CD4 clonotypes were compared across a handful of donors, about 5% were shared. Enrolling few donors narrowed the genetic and exposure-history diversity that was represented.

Trimming took off 3 bases at V and 3 bases at J, with 14 bases between the two ends. The CDR3 runs 15 residues. Germline CDR1 and CDR2: SGHTA and FQGNSA. Using immunoSEQ multiplex PCR, the repertoire was profiled, and TCRdb retains in-frame clones only, with some absent. The sample lists 1,100,000 or so clones; about 80% were seen once. To note about this clone: What it binds is not known.

This chain links TRBV7-2 with TRBJ1-1; D remains unclear. This TCR was sampled from a man between 18 and 29 years old in good health. Some clones in this sample may be carry-over from other donors' samples. Input material: memory CD4+ T cells from PBMCs. The subset denotes: CD45RA-negative fraction. CDR3 amino acids: CASSFRLGGYTEAFF. As DNA, the CDR3 is TGTGCCAGCAGCTTCAGACTGGGCGGATACACTGAAGCTTTCTTT.